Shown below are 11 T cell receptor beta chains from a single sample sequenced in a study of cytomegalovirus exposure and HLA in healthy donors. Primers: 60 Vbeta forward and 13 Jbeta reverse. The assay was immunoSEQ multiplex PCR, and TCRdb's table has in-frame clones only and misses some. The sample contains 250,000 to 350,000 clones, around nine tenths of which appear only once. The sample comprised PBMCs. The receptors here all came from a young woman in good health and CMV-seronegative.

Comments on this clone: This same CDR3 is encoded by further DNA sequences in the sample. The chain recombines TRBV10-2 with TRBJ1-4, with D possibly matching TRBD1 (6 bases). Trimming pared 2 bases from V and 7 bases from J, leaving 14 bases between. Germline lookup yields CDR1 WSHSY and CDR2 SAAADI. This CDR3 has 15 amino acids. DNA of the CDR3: TGCGCCAGCAGTGAGCTAGGGACAACGGGTGAAAAACTGTTTTTT. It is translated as CASSELGTTGEKLFF.

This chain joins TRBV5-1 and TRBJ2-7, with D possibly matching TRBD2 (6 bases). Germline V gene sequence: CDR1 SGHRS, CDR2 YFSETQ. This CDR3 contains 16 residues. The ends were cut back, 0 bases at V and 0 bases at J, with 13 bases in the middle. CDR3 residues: CASSLGGGASSYEQYF. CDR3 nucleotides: TGCGCCAGCAGCTTGGGAGGAGGGGCCAGCTCCTACGAGCAGTACTTC.

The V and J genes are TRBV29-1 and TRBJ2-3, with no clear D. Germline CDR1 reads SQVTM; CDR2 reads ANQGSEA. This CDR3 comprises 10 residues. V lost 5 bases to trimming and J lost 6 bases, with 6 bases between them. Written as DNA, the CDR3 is TGCAGCGTTCCCCCTGATACGCAGTATTTT. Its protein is CSVPPDTQYF.

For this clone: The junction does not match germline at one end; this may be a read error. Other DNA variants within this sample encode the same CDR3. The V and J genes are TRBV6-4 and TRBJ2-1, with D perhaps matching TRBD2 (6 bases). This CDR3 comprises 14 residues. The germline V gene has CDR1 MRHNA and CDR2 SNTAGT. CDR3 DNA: TGCGCCAGCAGTGACCGGGGAGGTCAGGGTGAGCAGTTCTTC. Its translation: CASSDRGGQGEQFF.

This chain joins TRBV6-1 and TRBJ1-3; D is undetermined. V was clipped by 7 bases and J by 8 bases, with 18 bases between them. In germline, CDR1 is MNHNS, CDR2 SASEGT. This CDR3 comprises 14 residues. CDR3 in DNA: TGTGCCAGCAAAGGAGTGCGGCCCCCGTACACCATATATTTT. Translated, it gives CASKGVRPPYTIYF.

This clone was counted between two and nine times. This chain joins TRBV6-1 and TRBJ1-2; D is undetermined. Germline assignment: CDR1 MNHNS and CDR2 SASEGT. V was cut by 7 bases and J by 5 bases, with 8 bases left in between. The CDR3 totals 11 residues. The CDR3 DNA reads TGTGCCAGCACCGGGATATATGGCTACACCTTC. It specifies CASTGIYGYTF.

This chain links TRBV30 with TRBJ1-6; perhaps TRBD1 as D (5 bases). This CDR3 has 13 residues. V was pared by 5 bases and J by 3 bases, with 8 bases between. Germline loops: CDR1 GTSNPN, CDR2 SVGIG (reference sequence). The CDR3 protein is CAWGTNYNSPLHF. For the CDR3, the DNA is TGTGCCTGGGGGACTAACTATAATTCACCCCTCCACTTT. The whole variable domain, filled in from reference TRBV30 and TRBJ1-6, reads SQTIHQWPATLVQPVGSPLSLECTVEGTSNPNLYWYRQAAGRGLQLLFYSVGIGQISSEVPQNLSASRPQDRQFILSSKKLLLSDSGFYLCAWGTNYNSPLHFGNGTRLTVT.

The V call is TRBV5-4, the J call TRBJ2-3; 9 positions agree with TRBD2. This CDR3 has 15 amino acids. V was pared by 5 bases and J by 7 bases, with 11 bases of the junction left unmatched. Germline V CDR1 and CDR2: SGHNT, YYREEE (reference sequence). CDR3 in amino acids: CASSFQTSGAHTQYF. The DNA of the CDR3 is TGTGCCAGCAGTTTCCAGACTAGCGGTGCGCATACGCAGTATTTT.

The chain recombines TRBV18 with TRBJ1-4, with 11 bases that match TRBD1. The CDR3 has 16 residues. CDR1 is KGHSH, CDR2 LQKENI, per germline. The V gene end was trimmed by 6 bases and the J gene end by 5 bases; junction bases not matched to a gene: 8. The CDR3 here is CASSRTGGEVNEKLFF. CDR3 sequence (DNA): TGTGCCAGCTCCCGGACAGGGGGCGAGGTGAATGAAAAACTGTTTTTT.

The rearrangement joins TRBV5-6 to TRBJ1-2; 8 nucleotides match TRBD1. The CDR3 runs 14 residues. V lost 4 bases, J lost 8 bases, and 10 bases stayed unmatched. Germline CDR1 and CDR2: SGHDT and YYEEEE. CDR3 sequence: CASSMGQVPLGYTF. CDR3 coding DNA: TGTGCCAGCAGCATGGGACAGGTACCTTTGGGCTACACCTTC.

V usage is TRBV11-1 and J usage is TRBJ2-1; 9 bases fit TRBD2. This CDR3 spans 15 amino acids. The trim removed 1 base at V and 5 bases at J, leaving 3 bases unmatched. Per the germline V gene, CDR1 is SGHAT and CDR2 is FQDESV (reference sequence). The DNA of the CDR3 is TGTGCCAGCAGCTTAGGGGCGGGGGGGCACAATGAGCAGTTCTTC. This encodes CASSLGAGGHNEQFF.